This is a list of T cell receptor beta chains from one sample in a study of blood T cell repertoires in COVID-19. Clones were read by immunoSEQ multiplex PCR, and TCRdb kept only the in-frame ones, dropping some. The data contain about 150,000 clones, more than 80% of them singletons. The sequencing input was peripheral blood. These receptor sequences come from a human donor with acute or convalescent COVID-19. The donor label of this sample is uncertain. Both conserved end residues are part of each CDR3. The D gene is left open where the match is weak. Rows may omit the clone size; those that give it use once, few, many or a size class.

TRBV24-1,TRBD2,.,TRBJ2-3,CATSDPATSGGNTDTQYF,TGTGCCACCAGTGATCCCGCGACTAGCGGGGGGAACACAGATACGCAGTATTTT
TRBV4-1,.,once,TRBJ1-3,CASSKEVRSAGNTIYF,TGCGCCAGCAGCAAAGAGGTTCGTTCGGCTGGAAACACCATATATTTT
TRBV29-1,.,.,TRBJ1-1,CSVDGGPGAFF,TGCAGCGTTGACGGGGGGCCAGGAGCTTTCTTT
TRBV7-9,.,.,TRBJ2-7,CASSRSFISSYEQYF,TGTGCCAGCAGCCGCTCTTTTATTAGCTCCTACGAGCAGTACTTC
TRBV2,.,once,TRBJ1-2,CASSVHPKSYGYTF,TGTGCCAGCAGTGTCCACCCTAAGTCATATGGCTACACCTTC
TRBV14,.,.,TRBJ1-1,CASSQAPGSGTEAFF,TGTGCCAGCAGCCAAGCCCCAGGGTCGGGCACTGAAGCTTTCTTT
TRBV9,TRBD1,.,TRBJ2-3,CASSLFGRGSDTQYF,TGTGCCAGCAGCCTCTTTGGCAGGGGGTCGGATACGCAGTATTTT
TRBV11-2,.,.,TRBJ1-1,CASSSYREKNTEAFF,TGTGCCAGCAGCTCGTACAGGGAAAAGAACACTGAAGCTTTCTTT
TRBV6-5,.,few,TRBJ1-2,CASGAPTNYGYTF,TGTGCCAGCGGAGCGCCAACTAACTATGGCTACACCTTC
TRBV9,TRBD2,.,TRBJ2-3,CASSPWTSGGDTQYF,TGTGCCAGCAGCCCCTGGACTAGCGGGGGGGATACGCAGTATTTT
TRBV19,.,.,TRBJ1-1,CASSIGARGTEAFF,TGTGCCAGTAGTATAGGGGCCCGGGGAACTGAAGCTTTCTTT